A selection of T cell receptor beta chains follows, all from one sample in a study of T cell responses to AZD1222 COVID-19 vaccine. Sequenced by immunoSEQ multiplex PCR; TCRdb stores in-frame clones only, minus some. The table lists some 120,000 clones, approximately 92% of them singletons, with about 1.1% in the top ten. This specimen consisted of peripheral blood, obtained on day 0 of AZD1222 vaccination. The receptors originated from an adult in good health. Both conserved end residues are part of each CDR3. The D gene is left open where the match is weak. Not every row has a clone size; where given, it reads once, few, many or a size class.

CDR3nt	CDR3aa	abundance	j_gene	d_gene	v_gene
TGCGCCAGCAGCTTGGCCCAACTAGCGGGAGGGTCCAATGAGCAGTTCTTC	CASSLAQLAGGSNEQFF	-	TRBJ2-1	TRBD2	TRBV5-1
TGTGCAAGTCCCTCAAAGGGCAATCAGCCCCAGCATTTT	CASPSKGNQPQHF	-	TRBJ1-5	-	TRBV12-2
TGTGCCACCAGTGATCCAAATTACAATGAGCAGTTCTTC	CATSDPNYNEQFF	-	TRBJ2-1	-	TRBV24-1
TGTGCCAGCAGCCTCCCCTCCCAGCTTGCCAATGAGCAGTTCTTC	CASSLPSQLANEQFF	-	TRBJ2-1	-	TRBV28
TGTGCCAGCTCACCAGTCGCGGGTAATTCACCCCTCCACTTT	CASSPVAGNSPLHF	few	TRBJ1-6	-	TRBV18
TGTGCCTGGAGTGGTGGTCGAGGTAGCGAGACCCAGTACTTC	CAWSGGRGSETQYF	-	TRBJ2-5	-	TRBV30
TGTGCCAGCAGCTTACTCCCGAGACCCGAAGACCAAGAGACCCAGTACTTC	CASSLLPRPEDQETQYF	-	TRBJ2-5	-	TRBV7-3
TGTGCCAGCAGCCGAGGACTAGCGGGAGGTCAAGAGACCCAGTACTTC	CASSRGLAGGQETQYF	-	TRBJ2-5	TRBD2	TRBV7-6
TGTGCCAGCAGCACTTCGCTGTTGGAGGCACATACGCAGTATTTT	CASSTSLLEAHTQYF	-	TRBJ2-3	-	TRBV11-2
TGTGCCAGCAGACCAGAACGGGACAGGGGGCTGGGGGCCTCCTACGAGCAGTACTTC	CASRPERDRGLGASYEQYF	-	TRBJ2-7	TRBD1	TRBV5-5
TGTGCCAGTAGTATACCGGACCTCACAGATACGCAGTATTTT	CASSIPDLTDTQYF	-	TRBJ2-3	-	TRBV19
TGTGCCATCAGTGAGTCTCCAGATAACACTGAAGCTTTCTTT	CAISESPDNTEAFF	-	TRBJ1-1	-	TRBV10-3
TGTGCCAGTAGTAACCTCCCGGGACAGGACAACTACGAGCAGTACTTC	CASSNLPGQDNYEQYF	-	TRBJ2-7	TRBD1	TRBV19
TGTGCCAGCACCAAGGGGAAATCACCCCTCCACTTT	CASTKGKSPLHF	-	TRBJ1-6	-	TRBV3-1/TRBV3-2
TGTGCCAGCACCCAGACAGGGGGCGGTTCACCCCTCCACTTT	CASTQTGGGSPLHF	-	TRBJ1-6	TRBD1	TRBV28
TGCGCCAGCAGCGAGATCCTAGCGGGAGAATACGAGCAGTACTTC	CASSEILAGEYEQYF	-	TRBJ2-7	TRBD2	TRBV5-1
TGTGCCAGCTCACTGTACGAAACAGGGACGGGCTACACCTTC	CASSLYETGTGYTF	once	TRBJ1-2	-	TRBV18
TGTGCCAGCAGCTTGCTCTTTCGGGGGTCCTACGAGCAGTACTTC	CASSLLFRGSYEQYF	once	TRBJ2-7	-	TRBV13
TGTGCCAGCTCACCAGCCAGGCGATCCGGGGAGCTGTTTTTT	CASSPARRSGELFF	-	TRBJ2-2	-	TRBV18
TGTGCCAGCAGCTCCGGGACACGCAACTATGGCTACACCTTC	CASSSGTRNYGYTF	-	TRBJ1-2	-	TRBV7-8
TGCAGTGCTAGAAATCTAGCGGGATCGGTCTTC	CSARNLAGSVF	-	TRBJ2-4	TRBD2	TRBV20-1
TGTGCCAGCAACCCGTTGGGGTCGGTAGGCACTGAAGCTTTCTTT	CASNPLGSVGTEAFF	-	TRBJ1-1	-	TRBV5-4
TGTGCCAGCAGCTTAGGGGGTACAGGTCCCTATGGCTACACCTTC	CASSLGGTGPYGYTF	-	TRBJ1-2	-	TRBV7-9
TGCAGCGTTGAAGGTATCGATGGCTACACCTTC	CSVEGIDGYTF	few	TRBJ1-2	-	TRBV29-1
TGTGCCAGCAGATCGGGTGGCACTGAAGCTTTCTTT	CASRSGGTEAFF	-	TRBJ1-1	-	TRBV6-6
TGCGCCAGCAGCGTCCGCCCGGCGGGGGGAGGCACTGAAGCTTTCTTT	CASSVRPAGGGTEAFF	-	TRBJ1-1	-	TRBV5-1
TGTGCCACCAGCAGAACCCGACAGGGATCCTACAATGAGCAGTTCTTC	CATSRTRQGSYNEQFF	-	TRBJ2-1	TRBD1	TRBV15
TGTGCCAGCAGTTTGAGGGGTGTCGCCTACAATGAGCAGTTCTTC	CASSLRGVAYNEQFF	-	TRBJ2-1	-	TRBV27
TGTGCCAGCAGTTGGGCCCAGGGGCGAGGAACTGAAGCTTTCTTT	CASSWAQGRGTEAFF	-	TRBJ1-1	-	TRBV28
TGTGCCAGCAGCCTTATGACTGACACCGGGGAGCTGTTTTTT	CASSLMTDTGELFF	-	TRBJ2-2	-	TRBV7-6
TGTGCTAGTGGTTTGGACATCTCCTACGAGCAGTACTTC	CASGLDISYEQYF	-	TRBJ2-7	-	TRBV12-5
TGTGCCAGCTCACCGTTAGCGGGAGAAGCCTACGAGCAGTACTTC	CASSPLAGEAYEQYF	-	TRBJ2-7	TRBD2	TRBV18
TGTGCCAGCAGCTTAATAAAGAACACTGAAGCTTTCTTT	CASSLIKNTEAFF	-	TRBJ1-1	-	TRBV7-2
TGCGCCAGCAGCTTGTATCAGGGTACTAATGAAAAACTGTTTTTT	CASSLYQGTNEKLFF	-	TRBJ1-4	-	TRBV5-1
TGTGCCAGTAGGCTTAACTATGGCTACACCTTC	CASRLNYGYTF	-	TRBJ1-2	-	TRBV19
TGTGCCAGCAGTTTATCTACCCCATCGGGCTACACCTTC	CASSLSTPSGYTF	-	TRBJ1-2	-	TRBV28
TGCGCCAGCAGCCTTAAGAGGGAGGTTGGAAACACCATATATTTT	CASSLKREVGNTIYF	-	TRBJ1-3	-	TRBV5-1
TGTGCCAGCAGTTATCAGGGGATGGTCTATGGCTACACCTTC	CASSYQGMVYGYTF	-	TRBJ1-2	-	TRBV6-6
TGTGCCAGCAGTGTTAACAGGGGAGGCGGCACCATATATTTT	CASSVNRGGGTIYF	-	TRBJ1-3	TRBD1	TRBV2
TGTGCCAGCAGCTCCCAGGGTTACAATTCACCCCTCCACTTT	CASSSQGYNSPLHF	-	TRBJ1-6	-	TRBV7-9
TGTGCCGGCAGTTCAAGACAGGCCACGAACACCGGGGAGCTGTTTTTT	CAGSSRQATNTGELFF	-	TRBJ2-2	-	TRBV27
TGTGCCAGCAGTCCCACTGCCTCCCTCGAGACCCAGTACTTC	CASSPTASLETQYF	-	TRBJ2-5	-	TRBV28
TGTGCCAGCAGCAAAAGAAGGTTGGACAGGGGGTCCGATAGCAATCAGCCCCAGCATTTT	CASSKRRLDRGSDSNQPQHF	-	TRBJ1-5	-	TRBV21-1
TGTGCCAGCAGCCAAGATCCGGGGAGCACAGATACGCAGTATTTT	CASSQDPGSTDTQYF	-	TRBJ2-3	-	TRBV4-2
TGTGCCAGCAGCTTAGCGGGACAATCAGATACGCAGTATTTT	CASSLAGQSDTQYF	-	TRBJ2-3	-	TRBV11-3
TGTGCCAGCAGTACACCCCAGGGACCCTATGGCTACACCTTC	CASSTPQGPYGYTF	-	TRBJ1-2	-	TRBV2
TGCGCCAGCAGCCCCAGGAGCGGGGGGATAGAGGGCACTGAAGCTTTCTTT	CASSPRSGGIEGTEAFF	-	TRBJ1-1	-	TRBV4-1
TGTGCCAGCAGCTTAAGAGGTCACAGGGTCAGGAATGAGCAGTTCTTC	CASSLRGHRVRNEQFF	-	TRBJ2-1	-	TRBV7-9
TGTGCCTGGAGTGTTGCAAGAAAACTGTTTTTT	CAWSVARKLFF	-	TRBJ1-4	-	TRBV30